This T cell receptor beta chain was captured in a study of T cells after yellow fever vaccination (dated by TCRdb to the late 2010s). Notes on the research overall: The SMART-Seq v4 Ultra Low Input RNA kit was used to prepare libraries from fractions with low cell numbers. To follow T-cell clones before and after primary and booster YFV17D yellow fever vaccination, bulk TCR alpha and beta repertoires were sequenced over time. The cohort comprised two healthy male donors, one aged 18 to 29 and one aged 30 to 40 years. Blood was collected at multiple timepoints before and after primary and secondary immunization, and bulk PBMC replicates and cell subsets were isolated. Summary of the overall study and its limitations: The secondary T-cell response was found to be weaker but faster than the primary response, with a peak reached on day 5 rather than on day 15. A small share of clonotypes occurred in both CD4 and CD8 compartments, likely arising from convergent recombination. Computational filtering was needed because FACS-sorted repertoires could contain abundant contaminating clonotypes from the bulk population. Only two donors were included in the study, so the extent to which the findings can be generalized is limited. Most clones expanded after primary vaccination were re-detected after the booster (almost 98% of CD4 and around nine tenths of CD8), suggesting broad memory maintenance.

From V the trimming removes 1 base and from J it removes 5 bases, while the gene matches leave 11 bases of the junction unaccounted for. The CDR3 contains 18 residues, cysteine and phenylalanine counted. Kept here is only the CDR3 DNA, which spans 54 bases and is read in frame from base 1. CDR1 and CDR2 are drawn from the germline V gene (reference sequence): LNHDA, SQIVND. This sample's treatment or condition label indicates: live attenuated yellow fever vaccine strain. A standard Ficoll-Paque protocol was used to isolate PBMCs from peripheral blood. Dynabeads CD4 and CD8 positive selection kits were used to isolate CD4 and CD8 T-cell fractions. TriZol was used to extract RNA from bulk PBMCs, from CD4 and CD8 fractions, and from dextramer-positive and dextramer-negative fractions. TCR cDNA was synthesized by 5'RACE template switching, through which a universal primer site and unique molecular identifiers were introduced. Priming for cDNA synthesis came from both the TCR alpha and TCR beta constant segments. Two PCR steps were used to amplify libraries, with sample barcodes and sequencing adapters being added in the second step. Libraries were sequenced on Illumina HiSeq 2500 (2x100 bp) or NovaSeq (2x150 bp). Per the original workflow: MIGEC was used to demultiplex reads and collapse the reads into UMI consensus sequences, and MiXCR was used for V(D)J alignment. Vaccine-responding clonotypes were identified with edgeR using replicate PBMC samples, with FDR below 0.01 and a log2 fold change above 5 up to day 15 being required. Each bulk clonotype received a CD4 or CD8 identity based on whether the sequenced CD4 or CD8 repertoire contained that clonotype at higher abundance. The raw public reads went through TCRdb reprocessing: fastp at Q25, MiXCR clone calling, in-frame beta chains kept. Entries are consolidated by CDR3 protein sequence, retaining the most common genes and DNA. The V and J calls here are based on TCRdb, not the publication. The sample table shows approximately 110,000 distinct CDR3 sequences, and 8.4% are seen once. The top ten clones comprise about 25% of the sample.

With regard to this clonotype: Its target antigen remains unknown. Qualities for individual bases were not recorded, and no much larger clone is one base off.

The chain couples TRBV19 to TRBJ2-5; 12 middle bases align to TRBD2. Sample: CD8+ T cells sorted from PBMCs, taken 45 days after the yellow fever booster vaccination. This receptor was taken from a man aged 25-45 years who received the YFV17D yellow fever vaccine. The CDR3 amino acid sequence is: CASSIGRLAGGPEETQYF. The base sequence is TGTGCCAGTAGTATAGGGCGGCTAGCGGGAGGGCCGGAGGAGACCCAGTACTTC. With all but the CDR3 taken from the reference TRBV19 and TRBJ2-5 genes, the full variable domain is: DGGITQSPKYLFRKEGQNVTLSCEQNLNHDAMYWYRQDPGQGLRLIYYSQIVNDFQKGDIAEGYSVSREKKESFPLTVTSAQKNPTAFYLCASSIGRLAGGPEETQYFGPGTRLLVL.